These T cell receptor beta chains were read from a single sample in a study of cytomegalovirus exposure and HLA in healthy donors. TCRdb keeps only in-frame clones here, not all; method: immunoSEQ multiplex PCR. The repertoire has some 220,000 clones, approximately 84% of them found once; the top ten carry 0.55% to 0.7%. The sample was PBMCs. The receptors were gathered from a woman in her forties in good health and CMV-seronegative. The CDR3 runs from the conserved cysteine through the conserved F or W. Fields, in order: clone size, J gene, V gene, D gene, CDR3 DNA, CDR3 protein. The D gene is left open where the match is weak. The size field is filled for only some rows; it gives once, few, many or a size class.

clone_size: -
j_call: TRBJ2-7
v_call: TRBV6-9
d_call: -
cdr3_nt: TGTGCCAGCAGTTATTCGGGGGGAACCTACGAGCAGTACTTC
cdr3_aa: CASSYSGGTYEQYF

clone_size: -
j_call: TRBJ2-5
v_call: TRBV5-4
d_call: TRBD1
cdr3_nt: TGTGCCAGCAGTCGACAGGGGGTAGAGACCCAGTACTTC
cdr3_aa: CASSRQGVETQYF

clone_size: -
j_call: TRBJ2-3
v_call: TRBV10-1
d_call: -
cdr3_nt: TGCGCCAGCAGCGTCGATGCGTTAGGGGGCACAGATACGCAGTATTTT
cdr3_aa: CASSVDALGGTDTQYF

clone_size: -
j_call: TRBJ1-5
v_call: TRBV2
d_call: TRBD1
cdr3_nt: TGTGCCAGCATAGAAGGGGGCGGCAATCAGCCCCAGCATTTT
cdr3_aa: CASIEGGGNQPQHF

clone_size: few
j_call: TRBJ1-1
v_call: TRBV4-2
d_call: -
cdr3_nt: TGTGCCAGCAGCCAAGATCGGGGGTCTGAAGCTTTCTTT
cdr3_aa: CASSQDRGSEAFF

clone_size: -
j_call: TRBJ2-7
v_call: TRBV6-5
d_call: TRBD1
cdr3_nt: TGTGCCAGCAGTTACCTCCGGCAGGGGGTAAAATACGAGCAGTACTTC
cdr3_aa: CASSYLRQGVKYEQYF

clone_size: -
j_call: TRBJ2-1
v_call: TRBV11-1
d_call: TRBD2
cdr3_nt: TGTGCCAGCAGGGAGGCTAGCGGGGGACGCTACAATGAGCAGTTCTTC
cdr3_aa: CASREASGGRYNEQFF

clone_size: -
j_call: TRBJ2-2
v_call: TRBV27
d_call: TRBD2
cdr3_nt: TGTGCCAGCAGTTTAGGGGGGGTCACCGGGGAGCTGTTTTTT
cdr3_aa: CASSLGGVTGELFF

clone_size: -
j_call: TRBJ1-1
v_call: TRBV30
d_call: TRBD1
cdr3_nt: TGTGCCTGGAGGCTTCCAGGGGGTCGGAACACTGAAGCTTTCTTT
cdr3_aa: CAWRLPGGRNTEAFF

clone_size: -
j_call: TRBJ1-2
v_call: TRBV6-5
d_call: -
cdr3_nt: TGTGCCAGCAGTTACGGAATCGGGGTCTACACCTTC
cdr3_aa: CASSYGIGVYTF

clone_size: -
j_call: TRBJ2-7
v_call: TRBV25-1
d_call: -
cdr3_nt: TGTGCCAGCAGTGAATTAGACGGGGGAAGCTCCTACGAGCAGTACTTC
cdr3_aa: CASSELDGGSSYEQYF

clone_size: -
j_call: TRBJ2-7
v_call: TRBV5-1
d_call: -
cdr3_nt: TGCGCCAGCAGCTTGGCCCCAGGCTCCTACGAGCAGTACTTC
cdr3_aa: CASSLAPGSYEQYF

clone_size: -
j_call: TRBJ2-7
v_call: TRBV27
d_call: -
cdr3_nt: TGTGCCAGCAAGTCTCGGGTCTACGAGCAGTACTTC
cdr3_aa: CASKSRVYEQYF

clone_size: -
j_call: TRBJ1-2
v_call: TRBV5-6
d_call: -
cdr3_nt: TGTGCCAGCAGCTCCGACAGCTATGGCTACACCTTC
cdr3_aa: CASSSDSYGYTF

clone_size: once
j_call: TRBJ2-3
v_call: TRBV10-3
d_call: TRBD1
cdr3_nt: TGTGCCATCACCGACGGGACAGCTAGCACAGATACGCAGTATTTT
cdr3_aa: CAITDGTASTDTQYF

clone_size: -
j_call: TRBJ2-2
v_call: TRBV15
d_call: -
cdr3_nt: TGTGCCACCAGCAGAGATGGGCCCCGCGCCGGGGAGCTGTTTTTT
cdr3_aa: CATSRDGPRAGELFF